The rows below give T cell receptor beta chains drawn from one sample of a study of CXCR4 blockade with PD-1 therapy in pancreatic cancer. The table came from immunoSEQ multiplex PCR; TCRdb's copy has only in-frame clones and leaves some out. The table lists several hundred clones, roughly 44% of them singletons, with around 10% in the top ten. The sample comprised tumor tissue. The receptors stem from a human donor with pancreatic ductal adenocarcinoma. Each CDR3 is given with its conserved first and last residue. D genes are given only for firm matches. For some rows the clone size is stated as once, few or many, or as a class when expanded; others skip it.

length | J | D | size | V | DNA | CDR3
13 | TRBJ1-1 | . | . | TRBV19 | TGTGCCAGTAGTATTCAGAGGGGCACTGAAGCTTTCTTT | CASSIQRGTEAFF
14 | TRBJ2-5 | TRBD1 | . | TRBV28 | TGTGCCAGCACCACGGAACAGGGGCAAGAGACCCAGTACTTC | CASTTEQGQETQYF
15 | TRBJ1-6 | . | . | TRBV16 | TGTGCCAGCAGCCAACCAGGACTGATTAATTCACCCCTCCACTTT | CASSQPGLINSPLHF
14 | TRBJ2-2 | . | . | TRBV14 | TGTGCCAGCAGCCAAGAGTTAAGGGGCCGGGAGCTGTTTTTT | CASSQELRGRELFF
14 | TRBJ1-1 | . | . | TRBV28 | TGTGCCAGCAGTTTGATCGGTGGAAACACTGAAGCTTTCTTT | CASSLIGGNTEAFF
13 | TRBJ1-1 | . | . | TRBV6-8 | TGTGCCATCAGGTTCGTCCAAGAGGCTGAAGCTTTCTTT | CAIRFVQEAEAFF
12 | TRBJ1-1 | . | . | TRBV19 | TGTGCCAGTAGTAGGTGGAACACTGAAGCTTTCTTT | CASSRWNTEAFF
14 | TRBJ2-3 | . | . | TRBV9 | TGTGCCAGCAGCGTAGGAGGGAAAGGGGATACGCAGTATTTT | CASSVGGKGDTQYF
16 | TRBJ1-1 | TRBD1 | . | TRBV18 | TGTGCCAGCTCACCCCGGACAGGGACCCTCGGCACTGAAGCTTTCTTT | CASSPRTGTLGTEAFF
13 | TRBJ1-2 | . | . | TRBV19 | TGTGCCAGTAGTAATCGCGGGTACTATGGCTACACCTTC | CASSNRGYYGYTF
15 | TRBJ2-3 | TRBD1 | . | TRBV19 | TGTGCCAGTAGAGCCGGGACAGCACTAAGGGATACGCAGTATTTT | CASRAGTALRDTQYF
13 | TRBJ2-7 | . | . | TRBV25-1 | TGTGCCAGCAGTGACGGCAACTCCTACGAGCAGTACTTC | CASSDGNSYEQYF
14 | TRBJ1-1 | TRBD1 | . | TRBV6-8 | TGTGCCAGCAGTTCGACAGGGGGCCGGGCTGAAGCTTTCTTT | CASSSTGGRAEAFF
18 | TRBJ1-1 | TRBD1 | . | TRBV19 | TGTGCCAGTAGTATCCCCCGGGACAGGGGGCTTGGAAGCACTGAAGCTTTCTTT | CASSIPRDRGLGSTEAFF
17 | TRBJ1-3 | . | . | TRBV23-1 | TGCGCCAGCAGCCCCTCGTTAGGGAGGGAGAGGGGAAACACCATATATTTT | CASSPSLGRERGNTIYF
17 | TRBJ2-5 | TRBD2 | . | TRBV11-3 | TGTGCCAGCAGCTTAGGACGGCGGGAGGGCCATTATGAGACCCAGTACTTC | CASSLGRREGHYETQYF
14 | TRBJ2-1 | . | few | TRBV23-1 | TGCGCCAGCATCAATAGAGGGATATACAATGAGCAGTTCTTC | CASINRGIYNEQFF
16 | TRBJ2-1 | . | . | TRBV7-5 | TGTGCCAGCAGCTTACTGAGGGCTTCCTCCTACAATGAGCAGTTCTTC | CASSLLRASSYNEQFF
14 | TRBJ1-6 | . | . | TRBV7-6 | TGTGCCAGCAGCTCCACGAGTAGTAATTCACCCCTCCACTTT | CASSSTSSNSPLHF
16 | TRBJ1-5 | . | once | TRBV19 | TGTGCCAGTAGTAGTCCCAAGTTACCGGCCCATCAGCCCCAGCATTTT | CASSSPKLPAHQPQHF
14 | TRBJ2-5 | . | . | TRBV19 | TGTGCCAGTAGTACGCGACAGGTCCAAGAGACCCAGTACTTC | CASSTRQVQETQYF
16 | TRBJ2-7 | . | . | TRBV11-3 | TGTGCCAGCAGCTTAGATGCGGGGACAGCTAGCTACGAGCAGTACTTC | CASSLDAGTASYEQYF
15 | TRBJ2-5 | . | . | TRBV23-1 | TGCGCCAGCAGTCAATCGGGGCGGCATCAAGAGACCCAGTACTTC | CASSQSGRHQETQYF
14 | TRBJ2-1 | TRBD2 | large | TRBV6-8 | TGTGCCAGCGGGGGACTAGCGGGAGTAAATGAGCAGTTCTTC | CASGGLAGVNEQFF
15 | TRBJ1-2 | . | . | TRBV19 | TGTGCCAGTAAAGAAGGGCAGGGCTACCGCTATGGCTACACCTTC | CASKEGQGYRYGYTF
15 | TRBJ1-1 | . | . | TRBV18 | TGTGCCAGCTCCTCCATAGGGTCCGGCAACACTGAAGCTTTCTTT | CASSSIGSGNTEAFF
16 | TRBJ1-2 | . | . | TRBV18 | TGTGCCAGCTCACCACCCCAGGGGTCCACTAACTATGGCTACACCTTC | CASSPPQGSTNYGYTF
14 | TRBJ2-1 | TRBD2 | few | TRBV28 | TGTGCCAGCAGTCCAAGACTAGCGGGAAATGAGCAGTTCTTC | CASSPRLAGNEQFF
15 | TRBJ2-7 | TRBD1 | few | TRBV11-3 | TGTGCCAGCAGCCCCAGGACAGGCTATCCCTACGAGCAGTACTTC | CASSPRTGYPYEQYF
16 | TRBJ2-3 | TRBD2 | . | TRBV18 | TGTGCCAGCTCACCGCGACTAGCGGGGGGCTCAGATACGCAGTATTTT | CASSPRLAGGSDTQYF
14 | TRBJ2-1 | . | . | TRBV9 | TGTGCCAGCAGCGTAGGCCCTACGGTGGATGAGCAGTTCTTC | CASSVGPTVDEQFF
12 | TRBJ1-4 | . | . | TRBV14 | TGTGCCAGCAGCCAATTTTATGAAAAACTGTTTTTT | CASSQFYEKLFF